The entry below gives a single T cell receptor (beta chain) sequence along with its context. This record belongs to a study of T cell changes during pregnancy in multiple sclerosis. The germline V gene has CDR1 KGHSH and CDR2 LQKENI. Between the trimmed V and J ends, which lost 1 base and 2 bases, there was a span of 11 bases. The CDR3 has 15 residues. The assay was immunoSEQ multiplex PCR, and TCRdb's table has in-frame clones only and misses some. The sample includes some 81,000 clones, about 93% seen only once; the top ten take roughly 2.6%. The chain couples TRBV18 to TRBJ2-5, with D perhaps TRBD1 (5 bases). Sequences were derived from peripheral blood, sampled after pregnancy. The receptor's source is a female donor in good health, enrolled as a control in a pregnancy study. The CDR3 DNA sequence: TGTGCCAGCTCACCACAGGGCAGGGTACAAGAGACCCAGTACTTC. Amino acids: CASSPQGRVQETQYF.